One T cell receptor (beta chain) is described in this entry. V lost 0 bases to trimming and J lost 6 bases; unmatched junction nucleotides: 1. CDR1 is SGDLS, CDR2 YYNGEE, per germline. This CDR3 is 16 amino acids long. The data derive from a study of T cell changes during pregnancy in multiple sclerosis. Profiled with immunoSEQ multiplex PCR; TCRdb holds only in-frame clones, not every one. In the table there are tens of thousands of clones, 75% to 95% of which are singletons. The chain uses TRBV9 and TRBJ2-2; 14 bases align to TRBD2. This sample comprised CD4+ T cells from peripheral blood mononuclear cells, obtained before pregnancy. This sequence originates from a female donor with multiple sclerosis, enrolled in a pregnancy study. CDR3 sequence: CASSVGLAGGPGELFF. The CDR3 nucleotides are TGTGCCAGCAGCGTAGGACTAGCGGGGGGGCCCGGGGAGCTGTTTTTT. Using reference TRBV9 and TRBJ2-2 for the parts outside the CDR3, the full variable domain is DSGVTQTPKHLITATGQRVTLRCSPRSGDLSVYWYQQSLDQGLQFLIQYYNGEERAKGNILERFSAQQFPDLHSELNLSSLELGDSALYFCASSVGLAGGPGELFFGEGSRLTVL.